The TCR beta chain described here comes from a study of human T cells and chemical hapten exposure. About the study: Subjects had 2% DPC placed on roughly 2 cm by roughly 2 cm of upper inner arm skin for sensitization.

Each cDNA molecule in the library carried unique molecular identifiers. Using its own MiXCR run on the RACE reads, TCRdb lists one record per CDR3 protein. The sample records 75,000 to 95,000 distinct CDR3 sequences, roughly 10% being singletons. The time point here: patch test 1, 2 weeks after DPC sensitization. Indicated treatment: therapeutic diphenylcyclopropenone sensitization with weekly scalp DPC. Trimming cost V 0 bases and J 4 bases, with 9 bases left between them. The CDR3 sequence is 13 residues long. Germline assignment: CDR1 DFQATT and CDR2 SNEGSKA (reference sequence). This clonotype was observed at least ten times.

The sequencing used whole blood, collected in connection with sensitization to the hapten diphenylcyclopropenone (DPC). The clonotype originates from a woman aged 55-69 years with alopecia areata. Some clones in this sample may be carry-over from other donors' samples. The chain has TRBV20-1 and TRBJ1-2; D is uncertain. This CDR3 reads CSARDAIGYGYTF. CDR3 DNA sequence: TGCAGTGCTAGAGATGCAATTGGCTATGGCTACACCTTC.